This T cell receptor (beta chain) was recovered during a study of spatial heterogeneity in lung cancer. Between the trimmed V and J ends, which lost 4 bases and 8 bases, there was a span of 8 bases. This CDR3 comprises 10 residues. In germline, CDR1 is SQVTM, CDR2 ANQGSEA. Whole-study findings and limits: Ubiquitous, expanded tumor-derived TCRs were more frequently observed in blood at resection than at follow-up.

TCRdb processed the 5' RACE reads anew with MiXCR; each CDR3 protein has one entry. There are more than 10,000 distinct CDR3 sequences in the sample; 4.5% to 6.5% occur only once, and over 25% lies in the top ten. This clonotype has at least ten counts. The antigen is unknown. Time point in this sample: sample taken at primary tumor resection. TCRs were sequenced from unsorted whole RNA of tumor, nontumor lung or PBMC. This receptor was taken from a male donor with early-stage non-small cell lung cancer. This chain uses TRBV29-1 with TRBJ1-1; D unresolved. The sequences come from PBMCs, collected at surgery. CDR3 bases: TGCAGCGTTGGGAGGCTCGAAGCTTTCTTT. Protein product: CSVGRLEAFF.